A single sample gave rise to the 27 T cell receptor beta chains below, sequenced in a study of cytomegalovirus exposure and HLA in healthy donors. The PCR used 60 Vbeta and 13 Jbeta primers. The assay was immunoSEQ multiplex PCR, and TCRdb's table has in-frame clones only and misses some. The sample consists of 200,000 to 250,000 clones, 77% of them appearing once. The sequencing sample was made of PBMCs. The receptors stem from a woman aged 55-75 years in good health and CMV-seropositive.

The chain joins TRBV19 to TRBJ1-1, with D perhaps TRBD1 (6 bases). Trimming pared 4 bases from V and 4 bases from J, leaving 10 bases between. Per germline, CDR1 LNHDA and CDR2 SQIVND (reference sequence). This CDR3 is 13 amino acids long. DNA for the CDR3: TGTGCCAGTAGTACACAGGGTGGCACTGAAGCTTTCTTT. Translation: CASSTQGGTEAFF.

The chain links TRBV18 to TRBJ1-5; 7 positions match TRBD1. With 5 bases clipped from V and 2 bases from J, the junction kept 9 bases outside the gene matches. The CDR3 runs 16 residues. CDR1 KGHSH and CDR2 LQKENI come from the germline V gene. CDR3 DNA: TGTGCCAGCTCATCAGTACAGGGGATTGGCAATCAGCCCCAGCATTTT. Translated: CASSSVQGIGNQPQHF.

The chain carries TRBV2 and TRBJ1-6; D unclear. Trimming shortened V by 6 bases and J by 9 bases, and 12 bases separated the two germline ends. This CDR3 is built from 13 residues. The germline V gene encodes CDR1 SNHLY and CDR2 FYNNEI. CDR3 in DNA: TGTGCCAGCAGGGACCGGGAGTTTTCACCCCTCCACTTT. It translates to CASRDREFSPLHF.

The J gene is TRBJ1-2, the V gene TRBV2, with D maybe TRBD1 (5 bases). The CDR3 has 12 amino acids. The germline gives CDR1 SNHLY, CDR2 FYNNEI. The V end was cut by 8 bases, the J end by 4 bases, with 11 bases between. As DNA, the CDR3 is TGTGCCAGCGGGGGGGTGGGCTATGGCTACACCTTC. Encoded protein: CASGGVGYGYTF. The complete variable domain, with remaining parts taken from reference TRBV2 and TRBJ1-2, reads EPEVTQTPSHQVTQMGQEVILRCVPISNHLYFYWYRQILGQKVEFLVSFYNNEISEKSEIFDDQFSVERPDGSNFTLKIRSTKLEDSAMYFCASGGVGYGYTFGSGTRLTVV.

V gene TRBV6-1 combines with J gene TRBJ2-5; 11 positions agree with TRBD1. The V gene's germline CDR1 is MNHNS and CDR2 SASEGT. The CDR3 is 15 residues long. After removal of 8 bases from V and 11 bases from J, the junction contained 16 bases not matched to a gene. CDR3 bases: TGTGCCAGCTTATCTTCGGACAGGGGGCGTAGTGAGCAGTACTTC. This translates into CASLSSDRGRSEQYF.

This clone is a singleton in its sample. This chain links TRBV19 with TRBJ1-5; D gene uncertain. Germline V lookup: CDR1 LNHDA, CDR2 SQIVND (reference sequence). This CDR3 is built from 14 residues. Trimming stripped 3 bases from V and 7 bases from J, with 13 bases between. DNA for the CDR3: TGTGCCAGTAGTATTAACGGGAAAGAACAGCCCCAGCATTTT. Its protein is CASSINGKEQPQHF.

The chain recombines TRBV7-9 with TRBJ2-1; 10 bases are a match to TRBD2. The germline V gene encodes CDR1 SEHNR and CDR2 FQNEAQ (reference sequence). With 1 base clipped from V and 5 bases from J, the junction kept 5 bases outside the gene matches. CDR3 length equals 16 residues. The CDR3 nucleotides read TGTGCCAGCAGCTTAGGGACTAGCGGACGAAACAATGAGCAGTTCTTC. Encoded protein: CASSLGTSGRNNEQFF.

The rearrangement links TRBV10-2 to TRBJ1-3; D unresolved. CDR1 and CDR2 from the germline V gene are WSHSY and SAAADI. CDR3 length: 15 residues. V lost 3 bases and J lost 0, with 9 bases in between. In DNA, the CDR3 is TGCGCCAGCAGTGAAAGTCGGGGCTCTGGAAACACCATATATTTT. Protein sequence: CASSESRGSGNTIYF.

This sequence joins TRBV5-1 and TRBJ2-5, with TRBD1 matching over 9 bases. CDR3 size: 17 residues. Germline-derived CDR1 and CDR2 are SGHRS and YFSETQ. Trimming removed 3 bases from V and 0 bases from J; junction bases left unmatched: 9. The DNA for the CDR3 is TGCGCCAGCAGCTCAACCGGGACAGGGTCGTACCAAGAGACCCAGTACTTC. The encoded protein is CASSSTGTGSYQETQYF.

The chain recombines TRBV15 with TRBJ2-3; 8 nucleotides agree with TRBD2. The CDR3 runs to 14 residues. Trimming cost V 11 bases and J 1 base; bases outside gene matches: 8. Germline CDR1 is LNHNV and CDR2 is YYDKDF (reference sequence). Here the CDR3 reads CAAEAGVGTDTQYF. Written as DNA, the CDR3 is TGTGCCGCTGAAGCGGGAGTAGGCACAGATACGCAGTATTTT.

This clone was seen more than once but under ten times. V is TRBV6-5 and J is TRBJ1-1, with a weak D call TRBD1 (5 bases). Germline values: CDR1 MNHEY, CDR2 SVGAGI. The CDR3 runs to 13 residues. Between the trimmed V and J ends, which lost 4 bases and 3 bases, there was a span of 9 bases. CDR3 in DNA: TGTGCCAGCAGTTCGGGGGGGGACACTGAAGCTTTCTTT. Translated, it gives CASSSGGDTEAFF.

The CDR3 loop is CASSRMTSGPSMGNEQFF. CDR3 in DNA: TGCGCCAGCAGCCGCATGACTAGCGGGCCTTCAATGGGAAATGAGCAGTTCTTC. The chain has TRBV5-1 and TRBJ2-1, with TRBD2 matching 10 bases. This CDR3 spans 18 amino acids. CDR1 is SGHRS and CDR2 is YFSETQ in the germline V gene. V lost 4 bases and J lost 7; bases outside the gene matches: 17.

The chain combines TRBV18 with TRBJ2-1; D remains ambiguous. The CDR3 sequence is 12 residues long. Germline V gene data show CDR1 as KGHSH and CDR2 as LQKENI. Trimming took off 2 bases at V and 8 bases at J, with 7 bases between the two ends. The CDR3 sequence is CASSPNSHEQFF. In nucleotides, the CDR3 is TGTGCCAGCTCACCAAATAGCCATGAGCAGTTCTTC.

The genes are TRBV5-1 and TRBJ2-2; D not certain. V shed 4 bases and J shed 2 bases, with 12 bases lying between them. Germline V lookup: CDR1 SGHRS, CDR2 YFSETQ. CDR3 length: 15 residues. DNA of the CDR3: TGCGCCAGCAGCGCACAACCAGATAACACCGGGGAGCTGTTTTTT. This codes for CASSAQPDNTGELFF.

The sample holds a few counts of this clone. This chain's CDR3 is CASSFLAGGRGTQYF. The CDR3 DNA reads TGTGCCAGCAGTTTCCTAGCGGGGGGCAGGGGAACGCAGTATTTT. The chain joins TRBV28 to TRBJ2-3; 11 nucleotides line up with TRBD2. Trimming at V came to 3 bases and at J to 9 bases, leaving 8 bases not matched to a gene. Per the germline V gene, CDR1 is MDHEN and CDR2 is SYDVKM. The CDR3 contains 15 residues. The full variable domain, with the rest looked up from reference TRBV28 and TRBJ2-3, is DVKVTQSSRYLVKRTGEKVFLECVQDMDHENMFWYRQDPGLGLRLIYFSYDVKMKEKGDIPEGYSVSREKKERFSLILESASTNQTSMYLCASSFLAGGRGTQYFGPGTRLTVL.

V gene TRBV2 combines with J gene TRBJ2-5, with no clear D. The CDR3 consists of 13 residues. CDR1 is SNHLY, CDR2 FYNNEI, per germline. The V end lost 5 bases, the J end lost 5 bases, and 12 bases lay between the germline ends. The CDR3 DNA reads TGTGCCAGCAGTCCGGAGAAGAGGGAGACCCAGTACTTC. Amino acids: CASSPEKRETQYF.

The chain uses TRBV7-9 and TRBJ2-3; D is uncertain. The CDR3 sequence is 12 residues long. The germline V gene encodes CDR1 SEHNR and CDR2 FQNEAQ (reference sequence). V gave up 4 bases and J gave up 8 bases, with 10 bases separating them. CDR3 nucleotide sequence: TGTGCCAGCAGCTGGAGTTCCGGTACGCAGTATTTT. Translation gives CASSWSSGTQYF.

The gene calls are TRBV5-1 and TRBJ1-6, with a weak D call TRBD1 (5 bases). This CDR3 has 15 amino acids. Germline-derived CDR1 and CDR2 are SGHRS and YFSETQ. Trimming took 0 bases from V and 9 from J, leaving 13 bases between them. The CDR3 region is CASSLGGPSVSPLHF. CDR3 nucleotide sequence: TGCGCCAGCAGCTTGGGGGGCCCCTCAGTTTCACCCCTCCACTTT. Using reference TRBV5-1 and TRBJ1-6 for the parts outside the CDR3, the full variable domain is KAGVTQTPRYLIKTRGQQVTLSCSPISGHRSVSWYQQTPGQGLQFLFEYFSETQRNKGNFPGRFSGRQFSNSRSEMNVSTLELGDSALYLCASSLGGPSVSPLHFGNGTRLTVT.

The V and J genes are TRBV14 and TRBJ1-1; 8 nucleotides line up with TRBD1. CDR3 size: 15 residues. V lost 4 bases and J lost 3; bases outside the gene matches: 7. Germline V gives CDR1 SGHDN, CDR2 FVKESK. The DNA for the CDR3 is TGTGCCAGCAGCCCACGGACAGGGTGGGACACTGAAGCTTTCTTT. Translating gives CASSPRTGWDTEAFF. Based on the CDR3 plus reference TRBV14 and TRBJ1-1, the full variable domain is EAGVTQFPSHSVIEKGQTVTLRCDPISGHDNLYWYRRVMGKEIKFLLHFVKESKQDESGMPNNRFLAERTGGTYSTLKVQPAELEDSGVYFCASSPRTGWDTEAFFGQGTRLTVV.

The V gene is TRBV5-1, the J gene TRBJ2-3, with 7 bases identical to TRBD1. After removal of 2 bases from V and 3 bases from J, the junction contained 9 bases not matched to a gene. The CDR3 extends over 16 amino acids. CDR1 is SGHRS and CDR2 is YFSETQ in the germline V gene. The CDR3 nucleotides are TGCGCCAGCAGCTTTCGACAGGGCGGTTATACAGATACGCAGTATTTT. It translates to CASSFRQGGYTDTQYF.

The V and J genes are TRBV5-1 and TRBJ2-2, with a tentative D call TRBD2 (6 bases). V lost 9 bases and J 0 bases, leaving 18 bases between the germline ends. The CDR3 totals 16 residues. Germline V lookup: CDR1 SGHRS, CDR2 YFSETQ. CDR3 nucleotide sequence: TGCGCCACCTCCTGGGGGGTCAACGCGAACACCGGGGAGCTGTTTTTT. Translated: CATSWGVNANTGELFF.

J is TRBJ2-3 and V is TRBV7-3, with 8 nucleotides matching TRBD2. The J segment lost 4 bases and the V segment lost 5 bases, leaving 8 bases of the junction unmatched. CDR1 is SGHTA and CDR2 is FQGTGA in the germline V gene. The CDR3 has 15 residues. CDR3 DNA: TGTGCCAGCAGCCGGGGGGGCCCGGGATCAGATACGCAGTATTTT. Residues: CASSRGGPGSDTQYF.

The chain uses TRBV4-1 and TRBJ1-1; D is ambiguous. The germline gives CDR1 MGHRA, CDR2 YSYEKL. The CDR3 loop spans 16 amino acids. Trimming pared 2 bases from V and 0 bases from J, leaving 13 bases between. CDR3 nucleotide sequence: TGCGCCAGCAGCCAACTCCTCGTCCGTATGAACACTGAAGCTTTCTTT. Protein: CASSQLLVRMNTEAFF.

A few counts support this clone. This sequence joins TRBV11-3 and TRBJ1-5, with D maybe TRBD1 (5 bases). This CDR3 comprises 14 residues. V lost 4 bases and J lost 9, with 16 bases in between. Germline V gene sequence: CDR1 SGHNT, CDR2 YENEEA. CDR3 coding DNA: TGTGCCAGCAGCTGCGGGACCCAGGGTTCGCCCCAGCATTTT. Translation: CASSCGTQGSPQHF.

DNA of the CDR3: TGTGCCAGCAGCAGCGGTGGAAACACCATATATTTT. This encodes CASSSGGNTIYF. V is TRBV25-1 and J is TRBJ1-3; D uncertain. This CDR3 comprises 12 residues. From germline, CDR1 is MGHDK and CDR2 SYGVNS. V shed 6 bases and J shed 3 bases, with 6 bases lying between them.

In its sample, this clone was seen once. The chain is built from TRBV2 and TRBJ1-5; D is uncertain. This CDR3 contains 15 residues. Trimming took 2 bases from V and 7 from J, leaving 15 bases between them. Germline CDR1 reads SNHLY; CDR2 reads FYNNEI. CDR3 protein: CASSETFPGGQPQHF. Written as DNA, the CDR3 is TGTGCCAGCAGTGAAACTTTCCCGGGTGGCCAGCCCCAGCATTTT.

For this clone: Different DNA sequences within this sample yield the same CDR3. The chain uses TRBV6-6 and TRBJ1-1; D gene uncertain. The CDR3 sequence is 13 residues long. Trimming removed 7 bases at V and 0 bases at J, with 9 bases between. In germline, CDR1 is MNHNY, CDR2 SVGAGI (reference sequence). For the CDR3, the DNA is TGTGCCAGCAACGGGGAGATGAACACTGAAGCTTTCTTT. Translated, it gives CASNGEMNTEAFF.